A single sample is the source of the 5 T cell receptor beta chains below, sequenced in a study of blood T cell repertoires in COVID-19. Profiling relied on immunoSEQ multiplex PCR, and the TCRdb table lists in-frame clones only, not all of them. The table lists 250,000 or so clones, roughly 86% of them singletons, with about 4% in the top ten. Sequencing was done on a sample of peripheral blood. Every receptor here comes from a man aged 50 to 59 with acute or convalescent COVID-19.

There are a few counts of this clone. The V call is TRBV27, the J call TRBJ1-5; TRBD1 matches at 7 bases. This CDR3 comprises 15 residues. V trimming: 5 bases; J trimming: 6 bases; junction bases outside the gene matches: 10. CDR1 and CDR2 from the germline V gene are MNHEY and SMNVEV (reference sequence). CDR3 region: CASSTRQGLPQPQHF. CDR3 in DNA: TGTGCCAGCAGTACGCGACAGGGTCTGCCTCAGCCCCAGCATTTT.

The chain recombines TRBV5-8 with TRBJ1-5; 10 nucleotides agree with TRBD1. CDR1 is SGHTS, CDR2 YDEGEE, per germline. The CDR3 is 17 amino acids. After removal of 4 bases from V and 0 bases from J, the junction contained 7 bases not matched to a gene. The CDR3 nucleotides are TGTGCCAGCAGCCCCGGACAGGGGGGTAGTAGCAATCAGCCCCAGCATTTT. Its protein is CASSPGQGGSSNQPQHF.

The rearrangement joins TRBV5-1 to TRBJ2-2; weak D call: TRBD2 (5 bases). CDR3 length equals 17 residues. Per the germline V gene, CDR1 is SGHRS and CDR2 is YFSETQ. The V gene lost 0 bases and the J gene lost 3 bases, with 15 bases spanning the gap. CDR3 sequence reads: CASSLAGLADDTGELFF. Here the CDR3 DNA reads TGCGCCAGCAGCTTGGCCGGCCTAGCTGACGACACCGGGGAGCTGTTTTTT.

V is TRBV3-1 (or the pseudogene TRBV3-2) and J is TRBJ1-2; TRBD1 is a possible D gene (6 bases). This CDR3 contains 14 residues. The germline CDR1 and CDR2 sequences are LGHDT and YNNKEL (reference sequence). Trimming removed 0 bases from V and 5 bases from J, with 10 bases in between. CDR3 loop: CASSQEGGVYGYTF. In DNA, the CDR3 is TGTGCCAGCAGCCAAGAAGGGGGGGTGTATGGCTACACCTTC.

The chain is built from TRBV4-1 and TRBJ2-7, with TRBD1 matching over 8 bases. The CDR3 runs to 14 residues. Trimming at V came to 11 bases and at J to 0 bases, leaving 9 bases not matched to a gene. The V gene's germline CDR1 is MGHRA and CDR2 YSYEKL. In DNA form, the CDR3 reads TGCGCCTCTAGAAGCGGACAGGGCTCCTACGAGCAGTACTTC. Protein sequence: CASRSGQGSYEQYF.